This T cell receptor (beta chain) emerged from a study of T-cell memory formation after mild COVID-19 (dated by TCRdb to about 2021). In terms of the full investigation: TCR sequence clusters from the two donors were largely donor specific. The cohort comprised two young, previously healthy adult volunteers, one female and one male. Longitudinal TCRalpha and TCRbeta repertoire sequencing tracked T-cell clones expanding and contracting after mild COVID-19 in two donors. Overall study results and their limits: Some responding clones were detected in pre-infection memory, suggesting pre-existing cross-reactive memory T cells joined the SARS-CoV-2 response. Contracting CD4+ clones were located mainly in the CM and EM memory subsets, whereas CD8+ clones were found to be enriched in EMRA. SARS-CoV-2 specificity was not confirmed for the second-wave clones peaking on day 37. Only a couple of mild cases were covered in the study, and larger cohorts including severe cases with pre-infection samples were considered necessary. Clones contracting from day 15 to 85 had balanced CD4/CD8 phenotypes, while a second wave expanding from day 15 to 37 was biased towards CD4+.

Instrument used: Illumina NovaSeq 6000. Using 5'RACE with constant-segment primers, TCRalpha and TCRbeta cDNA libraries were constructed, with sample barcodes and unique molecular identifiers added in the process. RNA was extracted from every sample with Trizol reagent. Library amplification was performed in two PCR steps, and a second sample barcode and Illumina TruSeq adapters were introduced in the second step. Sequencing of the libraries was done on an Illumina NovaSeq, producing 2 x 150 bp paired-end reads. For the original study's pipeline: With migec v1.2.7, reads were demultiplexed and then collapsed into UMI-guided consensus sequences. Using mixcr v2.1.11, UMI consensuses were aligned to TRA and TRB V and J templates and then assembled into clonotypes. A clonotype was counted as expanded or contracted only if both edgeR and NoisET called the change significant, with noise models trained on biological replicates. edgeR calls used a false discovery rate-adjusted p below 0.01 and a log2 fold-change threshold of 1. PCA with hierarchical clustering of max-normalized trajectories of the 1000 most abundant clonotypes was used as exploratory dynamics analysis. Separately sequenced CD4+ and CD8+ repertoires were used to assign a CD4 or CD8 phenotype to each responding clone. TCRdb reran the public reads through fastp at Q25 and MiXCR, keeping productive beta chains. All rows with the same CDR3 protein become a single entry with the most common DNA and genes. The V and J calls and clone size are TCRdb's, not the authors'. The sample profile shows some 200,000 distinct CDR3 sequences; about a fifth of them were found once. In total, the top ten clones hold roughly 23% of the sample.

Ficoll-Paque density gradient centrifugation was the method used to isolate PBMCs. From its cysteine to its phenylalanine, the CDR3 spans 14 amino acids. The read is trimmed to its CDR3 DNA, 42 bases read in frame from base 1. Reading the germline V gene (reference sequence) gives CDR1 LNHDA and CDR2 SQIVND. V has 5 bases trimmed and J has 7 bases trimmed; junction bases matching no gene number 6. This clonotype was counted a few times. The antigen it recognizes is unknown. Base qualities are not provided; no much larger clone lies one nucleotide away. The sample comprised PBMCs or a T cell subset sorted from them (not recorded which). The sequence came from an adult woman who had mild COVID-19 (a few samples of this study predate the infection). The sample titles of this study are shuffled in the database, so cell type and time point are left out; the donor was told from shared clones. The chain links TRBV19 with TRBJ2-2; TRBD1 agrees with 8 junctional bases. This receptor carries the CDR3 CASSPQGAGGELFF. The nucleotide sequence is given as TGTGCCAGTAGTCCTCAGGGGGCCGGCGGGGAGCTGTTTTTT.